The clone carrying this T cell receptor beta chain has at least ten counts. Bone marrow was sampled from every patient at the time of active disease. The library was built from about 400 ng RNA with molecular barcoded adaptors for alpha/delta and beta/gamma chains. TCRdb processed the reads anew with MiXCR; each CDR3 protein has one entry. The sample contains about 38,000 distinct CDR3 sequences, 14% of which appear only once. This specimen comes from a study of read filtering for tumor transcriptome and immune sequencing. The CDR3 covers 15 residues. The germline CDR1 and CDR2 sequences are MNHNS and SASEGT. Trimming cost V 4 bases and J 1 base, with 11 bases left between them.

J is TRBJ2-1 and V is TRBV6-1; possibly TRBD1 for D (6 bases). This clonotype originated in a donor aged 40 or older with multiple myeloma. The sample consisted of a population of CD138-negative cells sorted from bone marrow. This CDR3 is CASSAFGQSYNEQFF. The CDR3 bases are TGTGCCAGCAGTGCTTTTGGACAGTCCTACAATGAGCAGTTCTTC.